The 22 T cell receptor beta chains presented below share a single source sample, sequenced in a study of blood T cell repertoires in COVID-19. Produced via immunoSEQ multiplex PCR; TCRdb's table is partial and in-frame only. The sample has roughly 170,000 clones; approximately 84% are singletons. Sequencing input: peripheral blood. These receptors were collected from a human donor in a cohort sampled during active COVID-19.

V is TRBV4-2 and J is TRBJ2-3; 7 bases map to TRBD1. There are 16 residues in the CDR3. J was trimmed by 4 bases and V by 1 base; bases with no gene match: 8. The germline V gene encodes CDR1 LGHNA and CDR2 YNFKEQ. The CDR3 bases are TGTGCCAGCAGCCAAGTTTCAGCGCAGGGGGCAGATACGCAGTATTTT. Translating it yields CASSQVSAQGADTQYF.

The chain uses TRBV5-4 and TRBJ2-5; D gene uncertain. Germline loops: CDR1 SGHNT, CDR2 YYREEE (reference sequence). Deletions cut 0 bases from V and 5 bases from J, with 8 bases between. CDR3 length: 13 residues. The chain's CDR3 is CASSLDQSETQYF. The CDR3 DNA reads TGTGCCAGCAGCTTGGATCAGTCGGAGACCCAGTACTTC.

The chain recombines TRBV11-2 with TRBJ2-7; 8 bases align to TRBD1. Germline CDR1 is SGHAT and CDR2 is FQNNGV. CDR3 length: 14 residues. V shed 7 bases, J shed 4 bases, and the junction held 9 bases outside the gene matches. The CDR3 loop is CASTPTGGWYEQYF. The CDR3 nucleotides are TGTGCCAGCACCCCCACAGGGGGGTGGTACGAGCAGTACTTC.

Concerning this clone: The same CDR3 can be traced to other DNA sequences in this sample. The V and J genes are TRBV5-1 and TRBJ1-1; possible D gene TRBD1, 6 bases. The CDR3 length is 14 residues. Germline V gene sequence: CDR1 SGHRS, CDR2 YFSETQ. V dropped 1 base and J dropped 0 bases, with 7 bases sitting between them. The CDR3 DNA is TGCGCCAGCAGCTTGACAGGGCTGAACACTGAAGCTTTCTTT. This encodes CASSLTGLNTEAFF.

V usage is TRBV5-4 and J usage is TRBJ2-1, with D tentatively TRBD1 (5 bases). V gave up 2 bases and J gave up 6 bases, with 9 bases separating them. The CDR3 contains 13 residues. Germline V CDR1 and CDR2: SGHNT, YYREEE (reference sequence). CDR3 residues: CASSFRASNEQFF. As DNA, the CDR3 is TGTGCCAGCAGCTTCAGGGCCAGCAATGAGCAGTTCTTC.

The chain combines TRBV5-6 with TRBJ2-6, with D possibly TRBD2 on 6 matching bases. Trimming stripped 5 bases from V and 2 bases from J, with 14 bases between. The CDR3 totals 16 residues. The germline CDR1 and CDR2 sequences are SGHDT and YYEEEE. The CDR3 bases are TGTGCCAGCAGTCAAGGATGGGGGGCTGGGGCCAACGTCCTGACTTTC. Protein: CASSQGWGAGANVLTF.

This chain links TRBV2 with TRBJ2-1, with 9 bases matching TRBD2. V dropped 6 bases and J dropped 6; count of bases not matched to a gene: 18. Germline loops: CDR1 SNHLY, CDR2 FYNNEI. The CDR3 loop spans 18 amino acids. In DNA, the CDR3 is TGTGCCAGCAGCGAGGGCGGGGGGGCCGTAGGGTTCTTCAATGAGCAGTTCTTC. This sequence encodes CASSEGGGAVGFFNEQFF.

The rearrangement uses TRBV7-9 and TRBJ2-5, with D unclear. Per germline, CDR1 SEHNR and CDR2 FQNEAQ (reference sequence). The CDR3 spans 13 residues. Trimming pared 3 bases from V and 5 bases from J, leaving 10 bases between. The CDR3 DNA sequence: TGTGCCAGCAGCTTTCCGGTCGCGGAGACCCAGTACTTC. Its translation is CASSFPVAETQYF.

The CDR3 DNA sequence: TGTGCCAGCAGCAAGGACAGGGTTGCTGAAGCTTTCTTT. This translates into CASSKDRVAEAFF. The gene calls are TRBV12-3 or TRBV12-4 and TRBJ1-1, with TRBD1 matching over 8 bases. Losses at the gene ends were 6 bases for V and 6 bases for J; bases not matched to a gene: 6. This CDR3 comprises 13 residues.

This clone has only one observation. V and J are TRBV25-1 and TRBJ1-2; 8 positions match TRBD1. Germline CDR1 reads MGHDK; CDR2 reads SYGVNS. CDR3 length equals 16 residues. The junction had 12 bases not matched to a gene; V was cut back by 3 bases and J by 6 bases. The CDR3 DNA follows: TGTGCCAGCAGTGATGGCAGGGGGCCCTGGGAGAATGGCTACACCTTC. Its translation is CASSDGRGPWENGYTF.

The rearrangement links TRBV19 to TRBJ1-5; 7 bases line up with TRBD1. The germline CDR1 and CDR2 sequences are LNHDA and SQIVND (reference sequence). The CDR3 consists of 17 residues. Unmatched junction bases numbered 15, after V lost 10 bases and J lost 0 bases. The CDR3, as DNA: TGTGCCACCGGGGACAGAGGATTGGGATATAGCAATCAGCCCCAGCATTTT. Residues: CATGDRGLGYSNQPQHF.

The rearrangement joins TRBV5-1 to TRBJ2-3; D unresolved. The V gene lost 4 bases and the J gene lost 0 bases, with 15 bases spanning the gap. The CDR3 has 16 amino acids. Germline loops: CDR1 SGHRS, CDR2 YFSETQ. CDR3 bases: TGCGCCAGCAGCCCAGAGCGACCTGCTAGCACAGATACGCAGTATTTT. Translation gives CASSPERPASTDTQYF.

V gene TRBV5-4 combines with J gene TRBJ2-1; D perhaps matches TRBD1 (5 bases). The CDR3 extends over 17 amino acids. V was trimmed by 4 bases and J by 0 bases, leaving 17 bases between them. Germline CDR1 is SGHNT and CDR2 is YYREEE (reference sequence). Written as DNA, the CDR3 is TGTGCCAGCAGCGGGGCACGGCAGACGGACTCCTACAATGAGCAGTTCTTC. Protein: CASSGARQTDSYNEQFF.

The chain couples TRBV7-2 to TRBJ2-1; 8 bases are a match to TRBD1. This CDR3 has 15 amino acids. J lost 5 bases, V lost 4 bases, and 7 bases had no gene match. Germline CDR1 is SGHTA and CDR2 is FQGNSA. CDR3 region: CASSSDRAFDNEQFF. The DNA of the CDR3 is TGTGCCAGCAGCTCGGACAGGGCCTTTGACAATGAGCAGTTCTTC.

The gene calls are TRBV7-2 and TRBJ2-1; TRBD2 matches at 15 bases. The V segment lost 5 bases and the J segment 7 bases; nucleotides outside the gene matches: 12. Germline V gene lookup returns CDR1 SGHTA and CDR2 FQGNSA. CDR3 length equals 18 residues. The CDR3 protein is CASSTTLGLAGGRNEQFF. The CDR3 bases are TGTGCCAGCAGCACAACCCTAGGACTAGCGGGGGGGCGTAATGAGCAGTTCTTC. Complete variable domain (other parts from reference TRBV7-2 and TRBJ2-1): GAGVSQSPSNKVTEKGKDVELRCDPISGHTALYWYRQSLGQGLEFLIYFQGNSAPDKSGLPSDRFSAERTGGSVSTLTIQRTQQEDSAVYLCASSTTLGLAGGRNEQFFGPGTRLTVL.

The V gene is TRBV6-1, the J gene TRBJ2-5, with a tentative D call TRBD2 (6 bases). This CDR3 is built from 15 residues. The germline gives CDR1 MNHNS, CDR2 SASEGT. Trimming pared 2 bases from V and 7 bases from J, leaving 17 bases between. This CDR3 is CASSEHSGLGGTQYF. The CDR3 nucleotides are TGTGCCAGCAGTGAACACTCTGGCCTGGGGGGGACCCAGTACTTC.

V gene TRBV5-1 combines with J gene TRBJ2-3, with 11 nucleotides matching TRBD2. This CDR3 is built from 18 residues. With 1 base clipped from V and 2 bases from J, the junction kept 9 bases outside the gene matches. In germline, CDR1 is SGHRS, CDR2 YFSETQ. The CDR3 DNA sequence: TGCGCCAGCAGCTTGCGACCTCTACTAGCGGGAGCCACAGATACGCAGTATTTT. It codes for CASSLRPLLAGATDTQYF.

This chain connects TRBV19 to TRBJ2-4; 12 bases match TRBD1. The CDR3 runs 15 residues. V gave up 6 bases and J gave up 0 bases; unmatched junction bases: 0. Germline V gene sequence: CDR1 LNHDA, CDR2 SQIVND (reference sequence). CDR3 in amino acids: CASRGQGAAKNIQYF. The CDR3 DNA reads as TGTGCCAGTAGGGGACAGGGGGCAGCCAAAAACATTCAGTACTTC. Based on the CDR3 plus reference TRBV19 and TRBJ2-4, the full variable domain is DGGITQSPKYLFRKEGQNVTLSCEQNLNHDAMYWYRQDPGQGLRLIYYSQIVNDFQKGDIAEGYSVSREKKESFPLTVTSAQKNPTAFYLCASRGQGAAKNIQYFGAGTRLSVL.

This rearrangement joins TRBV30 to TRBJ2-1; 7 nucleotides line up with TRBD1. CDR3 length: 13 residues. CDR1 is GTSNPN, CDR2 SVGIG, per germline (reference sequence). V dropped 3 bases and J dropped 7; count of bases not matched to a gene: 6. CDR3 region: CAWRVGGGNEQFF. DNA of the CDR3: TGTGCCTGGAGGGTAGGGGGCGGGAATGAGCAGTTCTTC.

The gene calls are TRBV11-2 and TRBJ2-1; D possibly corresponds to TRBD2 (5 bases). V lost 6 bases to trimming and J lost 7 bases, with 10 bases between them. There are 12 residues in the CDR3. The V gene's germline CDR1 is SGHAT and CDR2 FQNNGV. The CDR3 loop reads CASRGVENEQFF. The DNA for the CDR3 is TGTGCCAGCAGGGGAGTAGAAAATGAGCAGTTCTTC. Based on the CDR3 plus reference TRBV11-2 and TRBJ2-1, the full variable domain is EAGVAQSPRYKIIEKRQSVAFWCNPISGHATLYWYQQILGQGPKLLIQFQNNGVVDDSQLPKDRFSAERLKGVDSTLKIQPAKLEDSAVYLCASRGVENEQFFGPGTRLTVL.

V and J are TRBV3-1 (or the pseudogene TRBV3-2) and TRBJ1-4, with a possible D match to TRBD1 (5 bases). In germline, CDR1 is LGHDT, CDR2 YNNKEL (reference sequence). Trimming removed 3 bases at V and 4 bases at J, with 12 bases between. This CDR3 has 15 residues. DNA for the CDR3: TGTGCCAGCAGCCATAAGGGGCAGTTTAATGAAAAACTGTTTTTT. It translates to CASSHKGQFNEKLFF.

This chain uses TRBV5-1 with TRBJ1-5, with D possibly being TRBD1 (5 bases). There are 15 residues in the CDR3. The germline V gene encodes CDR1 SGHRS and CDR2 YFSETQ. Trimming pared 3 bases from V and 4 bases from J, leaving 14 bases between. CDR3 loop: CASSSGEEWNQPQHF. CDR3 sequence (DNA): TGCGCCAGCAGCTCGGGGGAGGAATGGAATCAGCCCCAGCATTTT.